Presented here are 9 T cell receptor beta chains from one specimen sequenced in a study of cytomegalovirus exposure and HLA in healthy donors. It was with 60 Vbeta and 13 Jbeta primers that the PCR ran. Method: immunoSEQ multiplex PCR; TCRdb's copy keeps in-frame clones and lacks some. The sample records approximately 200,000 clones, less than 80% being singletons. Sequenced material: PBMCs. These receptors originate from a girl aged 2-10 years in good health and CMV-seronegative.

The chain joins TRBV9 to TRBJ1-1, with D tentatively TRBD1 (6 bases). Trimming stripped 1 base from V and 1 base from J, with 14 bases between. The CDR3 has 16 residues. CDR1 is SGDLS, CDR2 YYNGEE, per germline. CDR3: CASSVMGQGTNTEAFF. In DNA, the CDR3 is TGTGCCAGCAGCGTAATGGGGCAGGGGACGAACACTGAAGCTTTCTTT.

This clone was seen a single time. The V call is TRBV5-6, the J call TRBJ1-2; no clear D gene. This CDR3 is built from 14 residues. V was trimmed by 5 bases and J by 8 bases, leaving 19 bases between them. CDR1 and CDR2 from the germline V gene are SGHDT and YYEEEE. The CDR3 DNA reads as TGTGCCAGCAGTGCATGGCGGGGTGGCGACGGCTACACCTTC. Amino acids: CASSAWRGGDGYTF.

V and J are TRBV14 and TRBJ1-1; a weak D match, TRBD1 (5 bases). The V end lost 0 bases, the J end lost 0 bases, and 8 bases lay between the germline ends. The CDR3 is made up of 15 amino acids. Germline CDR1 SGHDN, CDR2 FVKESK. CDR3 sequence: CASSQDRGLNTEAFF. CDR3 DNA sequence: TGTGCCAGCAGCCAAGATAGGGGTTTGAACACTGAAGCTTTCTTT.

The chain links TRBV6-1 to TRBJ2-6, with D possibly matching TRBD1 (6 bases). V was clipped by 7 bases and J by 0 bases, with 10 bases between them. The CDR3 runs to 15 residues. Germline values: CDR1 MNHNS, CDR2 SASEGT. CDR3 coding DNA: TGTGCCAGCAAGACAGGCTACTCTGGGGCCAACGTCCTGACTTTC. This encodes CASKTGYSGANVLTF.

This chain connects TRBV12-5 to TRBJ2-7; TRBD1 might be the D (7 bases). Germline CDR1 is LGHNT and CDR2 is FRNRAP. The CDR3 is 16 residues long. V was trimmed by 5 bases and J by 1 base, leaving 18 bases between them. The CDR3 sequence is CASGEGRGVGSYEQYF. The CDR3 DNA reads as TGTGCTAGTGGTGAGGGCAGGGGGGTCGGATCCTACGAGCAGTACTTC. Filled out from reference TRBV12-5 and TRBJ2-7, the complete variable domain reads DARVTQTPRHKVTEMGQEVTMRCQPILGHNTVFWYRQTMMQGLELLAYFRNRAPLDDSGMPKDRFSAEMPDATLATLKIQPSEPRDSAVYFCASGEGRGVGSYEQYFGPGTRLTVT.

This clone was recorded only once. CDR3 bases: TGCGCCAGCAGCTTTGGGACAACCAACTACGAGCAGTACTTC. Amino acid sequence: CASSFGTTNYEQYF. The rearrangement uses TRBV5-1 and TRBJ2-7, with a tentative D call TRBD1 (6 bases). CDR1 and CDR2 (germline): SGHRS, YFSETQ. V was clipped by 2 bases and J by 3 bases, with 12 bases between them. This CDR3 has 14 amino acids.

The chain couples TRBV4-1 to TRBJ2-3; TRBD2 is a possible D gene (5 bases). Germline V gene sequence: CDR1 MGHRA, CDR2 YSYEKL. Between the trimmed V and J ends, which lost 0 bases and 2 bases, there was a span of 9 bases. The CDR3 loop spans 15 amino acids. The CDR3 here is CASSQERTFTDTQYF. In DNA form, the CDR3 reads TGCGCCAGCAGCCAAGAGCGGACTTTCACAGATACGCAGTATTTT.

The J gene is TRBJ2-5, the V gene TRBV5-6; D unclear. Germline V gives CDR1 SGHDT, CDR2 YYEEEE. V was trimmed by 1 base and J by 5 bases, leaving 9 bases between them. There are 13 residues in the CDR3. The CDR3 bases are TGTGCCAGCAGCTTGCAGGCCCGGGAGACCCAGTACTTC. It is translated as CASSLQARETQYF. The entire variable domain, with the rest obtained from reference TRBV5-6 and TRBJ2-5, is as follows: DAGVTQSPTHLIKTRGQQVTLRCSPKSGHDTVSWYQQALGQGPQFIFQYYEEEERQRGNFPDRFSGHQFPNYSSELNVNALLLGDSALYLCASSLQARETQYFGPGTRLLVL.

The chain couples TRBV29-1 to TRBJ2-3; TRBD2 aligns across 7 bases. The CDR3 consists of 11 residues. CDR1 is SQVTM and CDR2 is ANQGSEA in the germline V gene. V shed 7 bases, J shed 7 bases, and the junction held 5 bases outside the gene matches. Here the CDR3 DNA reads TGCAGCGGTTATAGCGGGTATACGCAGTATTTT. Encoded protein: CSGYSGYTQYF.